The 16 T cell receptor beta chains in this list originate from one sample, sequenced in a study of tumor-infiltrating lymphocytes in primary liver carcinoma. Production of TCR beta cDNA used approximately 0.55 ug total RNA together with a constant-region primer. Slightly modified ARM-PCR served as the procedure for the TCR beta libraries. These libraries came from three rounds of nested multiplex PCR. In the first two PCR rounds, TRBV1-TRBV30 forward primers were paired with a C-beta reverse primer, and each round lasted approximately 9 cycles. In TCRdb, the multiplex PCR reads were re-called with MiXCR into one record per CDR3 protein. Found here are around 330,000 distinct CDR3 sequences, about 62% of them singletons; the top ten hold roughly 9%. Unsorted whole blood supplied the blood RNA, and germline DNA was isolated too. Sequencing was performed on peripheral blood. Source of these receptors: a man aged 40-49 years with primary liver carcinoma and hepatitis B virus infection.

This clonotype has a single count. Being one base from a much bigger clone, this may be a read error. The chain employs TRBV14 and TRBJ2-5, with 7 bases matching TRBD2. Germline assignment: CDR1 SGHDN and CDR2 FVKESK. This CDR3 has 15 amino acids. CDR3 coding DNA: TGTACCAGCAGCCAATGGGGGGGGTCCCAAGAGACCCAGTACTTC. Its protein product is CTSSQWGGSQETQYF.

This clonotype occurred a few times. The chain joins TRBV28 to TRBJ1-2; 9 bases line up with TRBD1. Trimming cost V 8 bases and J 4 bases; bases outside gene matches: 11. Germline CDR1 reads MDHEN; CDR2 reads SYDVKM. The CDR3 has 15 amino acids. The CDR3 nucleotides read TGTGCCAGCCACCTACCGGGACAGGGAACCTATGGCTACACCTTC. Translating it yields CASHLPGQGTYGYTF.

The rearrangement joins TRBV2 to TRBJ2-1, with 10 bases that match TRBD2. With V trimmed by 6 bases and J by 1 base, 6 bases remained unmatched. Germline loops: CDR1 SNHLY, CDR2 FYNNEI. The CDR3 consists of 16 residues. Here the CDR3 reads CASSASGSGSYNEQFF. CDR3 coding DNA: TGTGCCAGCAGCGCTAGCGGGAGTGGGTCCTACAATGAGCAGTTCTTC.

V usage is TRBV11-2 and J usage is TRBJ2-1, with a weak D call TRBD2 (6 bases). Germline loops: CDR1 SGHAT, CDR2 FQNNGV. The CDR3 is 14 residues long. V was clipped by 6 bases and J by 9 bases, with 18 bases between them. The CDR3 sequence: CASSSAGPGSEQFF. In DNA form, the CDR3 reads TGTGCCAGCAGTTCAGCGGGCCCTGGGAGTGAGCAGTTCTTC.

With respect to this clonotype: A much larger clone lies a single base off, so this may be a read error. V and J are TRBV10-3 and TRBJ2-7; 15 nucleotides align to TRBD2. Germline trimming cut 4 bases from V and 8 bases from J; bases unmatched to any gene: 9. This CDR3 is built from 16 residues. The germline V gene has CDR1 ENHRY and CDR2 SYGVKD. CDR3 nucleotide sequence: TGTGCCATCAGTGGGACTAGCGGGAGGGGACCTTACAAGCAGTACTTC. The encoded protein is CAISGTSGRGPYKQYF.

Note on this clonotype: One end of the junction does not line up with germline, which may come from a read error. This sequence joins TRBV11-2 and TRBJ1-2; D is possibly TRBD1 (5 bases). The CDR3 is made up of 15 amino acids. Germline CDR1 is SGHAT and CDR2 is FQNNGV. CDR3 bases: TGTACCAGCAGCCCCTTACGGGACTCTAATTATGGCTACACCTTC. Its protein product is CTSSPLRDSNYGYTF.

The chain is built from TRBV5-6 and TRBJ2-2; D gene uncertain. CDR1 SGHDT and CDR2 YYEEEE come from the germline V gene. V was clipped by 4 bases and J by 1 base, with 11 bases between them. This CDR3 region has 15 residues. The CDR3 loop reads CASSHRLLNTGELFF. In DNA, the CDR3 is TGTGCCAGCAGCCACAGACTTTTGAACACCGGGGAGCTGTTTTTT. Combining the CDR3 with reference TRBV5-6 and TRBJ2-2 gives the whole variable domain DAGVTQSPTHLIKTRGQQVTLRCSPKSGHDTVSWYQQALGQGPQFIFQYYEEEERQRGNFPDRFSGHQFPNYSSELNVNALLLGDSALYLCASSHRLLNTGELFFGEGSRLTVL.

Details on this clonotype: A much larger clone differs from this one at a single base, so this may be a read error. This chain uses TRBV6-2 or TRBV6-3 with TRBJ2-1; 7 nucleotides line up with TRBD1. The CDR3 runs to 13 residues. Germline loops: CDR1 MNHEY, CDR2 SVGEGT. This CDR3 is CASRNTGANEQLF. In DNA form, the CDR3 reads TGTGCCAGCAGAAACACAGGGGCAAATGAGCAGTTATTC.

Details on this clonotype: One junction end disagrees with the germline gene, perhaps due to a read error. V and J are TRBV11-2 and TRBJ2-1; either TRBD1 or TRBD2 may fit D (5 bases each). Germline V lookup: CDR1 SGHAT, CDR2 FQNNGV. The CDR3 spans 14 residues. This CDR3 is CASSLSAVGDEHFF. The CDR3, as DNA: TGTGCCAGCAGCTTATCTGCGGTGGGGGATGAGCACTTCTTC.

This clonotype was observed a handful of times. This sequence joins TRBV20-1 and TRBJ2-1; TRBD1 aligns across 7 bases. Per the germline V gene, CDR1 is DFQATT and CDR2 is SNEGSKA (reference sequence). V trimming: 4 bases; J trimming: 5 bases; junction bases outside the gene matches: 2. The CDR3 runs 12 residues. The CDR3 nucleotides read TGCAGTGCTACAGACAGGGACAATGAGCAGTTCTTC. This translates into CSATDRDNEQFF.

Note on this clonotype: The junction does not match germline at one end; this may be a read error. The J gene is TRBJ2-3, the V gene TRBV29-1; D may match TRBD1 or TRBD2 (5 bases each). CDR1 is SQVTM, CDR2 ANQGSEA, per germline. The CDR3 totals 14 residues. Here the CDR3 reads CSTSAEGSTGTQYF. The CDR3 DNA reads as TGCAGCACCAGTGCAGAGGGCAGCACAGGTACGCAGTACTTT.

On this clonotype: This sequence may be a read error, since a much larger clone differs from it by one base. This rearrangement joins TRBV6-5 to TRBJ2-7; unclear D gene. Trimming left V 0 bases short and J 2 bases short, with 8 bases between. CDR3 length equals 14 residues. Germline CDR1 is MNHEY and CDR2 is SVGAGI. CDR3 sequence (DNA): TGTGCCAGCAGTTACTCTGAGGTTCCCTACGAGCAGTACTTC. As protein: CASSYSEVPYEQYF.

Turning to this clonotype: A much larger clone is a single base away; this may be a read error. The rearrangement links TRBV5-4 to TRBJ2-3; D remains ambiguous. CDR1 is SGHNT, CDR2 YYREEE, per germline (reference sequence). Trimming removed 10 bases from V and 0 bases from J, with 12 bases in between. The CDR3 sequence is 13 residues long. The CDR3 loop reads CAGHHTSTDTQYF. CDR3 sequence (DNA): TGTGCCGGCCACCATACTAGCACAGATACGCAGTATTTT.

Of note for this clonotype: It may be a read error: a sequence one base away is much more abundant. This chain uses TRBV6-6 with TRBJ2-1; 13 bases fit TRBD2. There are 15 residues in the CDR3. Germline V lookup: CDR1 MNHNY, CDR2 SVGAGI (reference sequence). In DNA, the CDR3 is TGTGACAGCAGCCCCACTAGCGGGAGGGCCGAGGAGCAGTTCTTC. Translating gives CDSSPTSGRAEEQFF.

The rearrangement links TRBV11-2 to TRBJ2-7, with 12 bases lining up with TRBD2. The V gene's germline CDR1 is SGHAT and CDR2 FQNNGV. The CDR3 runs to 19 residues. V shed 4 bases, J shed 4 bases, and the junction held 17 bases outside the gene matches. CDR3 bases: TGTGCCAGCAGCTCTGTGAGGAGGAGAAGAGGACTAGCGGGGTACGAGCAGTACTTC. Its protein is CASSSVRRRRGLAGYEQYF.

The V call is TRBV24-1, the J call TRBJ2-5, with D possibly TRBD2 on 5 matching bases. Trimming cost V 0 bases and J 2 bases, with 12 bases left between them. The length of the CDR3 is 16 residues. Germline V CDR1 and CDR2: KGHDR, SFDVKD. Here the CDR3 reads CATSDLGLGQQETQYF. CDR3 coding DNA: TGTGCCACCAGTGATTTGGGACTTGGGCAGCAAGAGACCCAGTACTTC.